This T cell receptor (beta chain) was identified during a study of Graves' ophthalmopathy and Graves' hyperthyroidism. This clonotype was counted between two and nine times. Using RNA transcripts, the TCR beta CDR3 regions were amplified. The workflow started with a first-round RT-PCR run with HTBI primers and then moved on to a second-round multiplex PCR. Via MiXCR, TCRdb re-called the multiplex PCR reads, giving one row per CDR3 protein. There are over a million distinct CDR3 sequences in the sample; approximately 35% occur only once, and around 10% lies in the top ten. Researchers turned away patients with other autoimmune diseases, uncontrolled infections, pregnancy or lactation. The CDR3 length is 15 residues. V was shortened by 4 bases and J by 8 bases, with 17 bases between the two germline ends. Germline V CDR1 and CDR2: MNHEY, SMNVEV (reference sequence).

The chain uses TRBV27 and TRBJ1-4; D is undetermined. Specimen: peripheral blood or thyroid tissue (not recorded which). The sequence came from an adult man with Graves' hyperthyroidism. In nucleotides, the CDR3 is TGTGCCAGCAGTTCAACCAGCGGGGTACGGGAAAAACTGTTTTTT. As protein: CASSSTSGVREKLFF. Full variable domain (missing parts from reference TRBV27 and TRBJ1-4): EAQVTQNPRYLITVTGKKLTVTCSQNMNHEYMSWYRQDPGLGLRQIYYSMNVEVTDKGDVPEGYKVSRKEKRNFPLILESPSPNQTSLYFCASSSTSGVREKLFFGSGTQLSVL.